Below are 30 T cell receptor beta chains sequenced from a single sample in a study of OX40 agonist ivuxolimab in advanced cancers. This table comes from immunoSEQ multiplex PCR, and its TCRdb copy is limited to in-frame clones, with some not included. The sample lists approximately 65,000 clones; around 90% were seen once. Here the sequenced sample was CD4+ or CD8+ T cells sorted from blood, taken in a trial of the OX40 agonist ivuxolimab. All receptors derive from an adult with an advanced solid tumor such as melanoma, head and neck, liver or kidney cancer.

This chain connects TRBV21-1 to TRBJ2-5; the listed D gene, TRBD1, was not tested against the DNA. TRBV21-1 is a documented pseudogene. This CDR3 has 16 amino acids. The CDR3 protein is CASSKHRGRYQETQYF. As DNA, the CDR3 is TGTGCCAGCAGCAAACACAGGGGGCGATACCAAGAGACCCAGTACTTC.

The chain is built from TRBV7-2 and TRBJ2-3; 16 positions match TRBD2. Germline V lookup: CDR1 SGHTA, CDR2 FQGNSA. The length of the CDR3 is 16 residues. Trimming cost V 3 bases and J 12 bases; bases outside gene matches: 9. CDR3: CASSLGLAGGLSLQYF. Written as DNA, the CDR3 is TGTGCCAGCAGCTTGGGACTAGCGGGGGGGCTTTCTCTTCAGTATTTT.

V is TRBV7-2 and J is TRBJ2-3; TRBD2 is a possible D gene (7 bases). The CDR3 is made up of 15 amino acids. V lost 5 bases, J lost 4 bases, and 16 bases lay in between. The germline V gene has CDR1 SGHTA and CDR2 FQGNSA. The CDR3 bases are TGTGCCAGCAGCCTAAGAGGGGGGGCCGCAGATACGCAGTATTTT. Its protein product is CASSLRGGAADTQYF. Filled out from reference TRBV7-2 and TRBJ2-3, the complete variable domain reads GAGVSQSPSNKVTEKGKDVELRCDPISGHTALYWYRQSLGQGLEFLIYFQGNSAPDKSGLPSDRFSAERTGGSVSTLTIQRTQQEDSAVYLCASSLRGGAADTQYFGPGTRLTVL.

V gene TRBV4-2 combines with J gene TRBJ2-3, with D perhaps TRBD2 (5 bases). The CDR3 is 15 residues long. Germline CDR1 reads LGHNA; CDR2 reads YNFKEQ. Trimming left V 1 base short and J 2 bases short, with 10 bases between. CDR3 coding DNA: TGTGCCAGCAGCCAAGTAGATAGCGACACAGATACGCAGTATTTT. Translating it yields CASSQVDSDTDTQYF.

The chain links TRBV13 to TRBJ2-3; 9 bases are a match to TRBD2. V trimming: 5 bases; J trimming: 4 bases; junction bases outside the gene matches: 7. The CDR3 runs to 15 residues. Germline V gene lookup returns CDR1 PRHDT and CDR2 FYEKMQ (reference sequence). For the CDR3, the DNA is TGTGCCAGCAGCCACTGGACTAGCGCGGCAGATACGCAGTATTTT. Translation: CASSHWTSAADTQYF.

This clone is a singleton in its sample. V gene TRBV18 combines with J gene TRBJ2-5; either TRBD1 or TRBD2 may fit D (6 bases each). This CDR3 has 15 residues. Germline assignment: CDR1 KGHSH and CDR2 LQKENI. The germline V and J ends were trimmed by 1 base and 1 base, with 10 bases remaining between them. The CDR3 sequence: CASSPRSGAQETQYF. The CDR3 DNA follows: TGTGCCAGCTCACCACGGTCGGGGGCCCAAGAGACCCAGTACTTC.

The rearrangement uses TRBV6-1 and TRBJ1-1; 7 bases map to TRBD1. This CDR3 comprises 14 residues. Losses at the gene ends were 6 bases for V and 1 base for J; bases not matched to a gene: 5. Germline loops: CDR1 MNHNS, CDR2 SASEGT. The CDR3 protein is CASRVGQPNTEAFF. DNA of the CDR3: TGTGCCAGCAGGGTGGGACAGCCGAACACTGAAGCTTTCTTT.

The rearrangement uses TRBV12-2 and TRBJ2-2. TRBV12-2 is a documented pseudogene. This CDR3 spans 13 amino acids. The CDR3 nucleotides are TGTGCAAGCCACAGCGCGAACACCGGGGAGCTGTTTTTT. It is translated as CASHSANTGELFF.

The chain links TRBV6-1 to TRBJ2-5, with D unclear. Germline V lookup: CDR1 MNHNS, CDR2 SASEGT. CDR3 length: 14 residues. Trimming removed 1 base from V and 2 bases from J, with 8 bases in between. In nucleotides, the CDR3 is TGTGCCAGCAGTGAAGACAGAATGCAAGAGACCCAGTACTTC. Translating gives CASSEDRMQETQYF.

A single count supports this clone. The chain carries TRBV6-5 and TRBJ2-7; 8 bases are a match to TRBD1. This CDR3 spans 14 amino acids. After removal of 5 bases from V and 2 bases from J, the junction contained 5 bases not matched to a gene. From germline, CDR1 is MNHEY and CDR2 SVGAGI. In nucleotides, the CDR3 is TGTGCCAGCAGTGCGACAGGGGTGCCCTACGAGCAGTACTTC. It specifies CASSATGVPYEQYF.

The gene calls are TRBV19 and TRBJ2-1, with TRBD2 identical over 7 bases. CDR3 length: 14 amino acids. The V segment lost 5 bases and the J segment 7 bases; nucleotides outside the gene matches: 8. CDR1 LNHDA and CDR2 SQIVND come from the germline V gene (reference sequence). Here the CDR3 DNA reads TGTGCCAGTAGTGTCCGCGGGGGTCAGAATGAGCAGTTCTTC. Translating gives CASSVRGGQNEQFF.

The chain combines TRBV19 with TRBJ1-2; TRBD1 aligns across 8 bases. The CDR3 length is 16 residues. Germline lookup yields CDR1 LNHDA and CDR2 SQIVND (reference sequence). Trimming cost V 7 bases and J 2 bases; bases outside gene matches: 12. The DNA for the CDR3 is TGTGCCAGTACCGCTATGTCCGGACAGGGAAACTATGGCTACACCTTC. Translation: CASTAMSGQGNYGYTF.

In DNA form, the CDR3 reads TGCGCCAGCAGTGAGTCTCGGGGGTATAATTCACCCCTCCACTTT. Encoded protein: CASSESRGYNSPLHF. The chain carries TRBV10-1 and TRBJ1-6, with D perhaps TRBD1 (5 bases). The germline CDR1 and CDR2 sequences are WNHNN and SYGVQD (reference sequence). Trimming cost V 0 bases and J 4 bases, with 7 bases left between them. The length of the CDR3 is 15 residues.

The chain is built from TRBV6-5 and TRBJ1-1, with D uncertain. From germline, CDR1 is MNHEY and CDR2 SVGAGI. With 6 bases removed from V and 10 bases from J, the gap between germline ends came to 15 bases. This CDR3 is built from 12 residues. The CDR3 DNA sequence: TGTGCCAGCAGCGCGAGATCACAGCCAGCTTTCTTT. It is translated as CASSARSQPAFF.

This sequence joins TRBV7-8 and TRBJ2-3; no clear D. The germline CDR1 and CDR2 sequences are SGHVS and FQNEAQ. The CDR3 loop spans 12 amino acids. V lost 3 bases to trimming and J lost 5 bases, with 6 bases between them. The CDR3, as DNA: TGTGCCAGCAGCTTCATAGGAGATACGCAGTATTTT. Encoded protein: CASSFIGDTQYF.

V and J are TRBV6-5 and TRBJ2-2, with 9 bases fitting TRBD1. The V gene's germline CDR1 is MNHEY and CDR2 SVGAGI. V was clipped by 2 bases and J by 6 bases; unmatched bases: 7. The CDR3 totals 16 residues. The CDR3 coding sequence is TGTGCCAGCAGTTACAGGCGGGGACAGGGATCCGGGGAGCTGTTTTTT. It encodes CASSYRRGQGSGELFF.

This clone showed up just a few times. The CDR3 here is CASSDQGLNSPLHF. The CDR3, as DNA: TGTGCCAGCAGTGATCAGGGCTTGAATTCACCCCTCCACTTT. The rearrangement links TRBV6-1 to TRBJ1-6; maybe TRBD1 (5 bases). From germline, CDR1 is MNHNS and CDR2 SASEGT. The CDR3 loop spans 14 amino acids. V dropped 3 bases and J dropped 7 bases, with 10 bases sitting between them.

The rearrangement uses TRBV7-8 and TRBJ2-2; D is unresolved. Germline V gene sequence: CDR1 SGHVS, CDR2 FQNEAQ. The CDR3 has 13 amino acids. Here the CDR3 DNA reads TGTGCGACAAGGCCCAGAGTCACCGGGGAGCTGTTTTTT. Translating gives CATRPRVTGELFF. The entire variable domain, with the rest obtained from reference TRBV7-8 and TRBJ2-2, is as follows: GAGVSQSPRYKVAKRGQDVALRCDPISGHVSLFWYQQALGQGPEFLTYFQNEAQLDKSGLPSDRFFAERPEGSVSTLKIQRTQQEDSAVYLCATRPRVTGELFFGEGSRLTVL.

This sequence joins TRBV12-5 and TRBJ2-3; maybe TRBD2 (6 bases). Germline values: CDR1 LGHNT, CDR2 FRNRAP. Trimming took off 3 bases at V and 3 bases at J, with 10 bases between the two ends. The CDR3 totals 14 residues. The CDR3 region is CASGFRGLTDTQYF. The DNA of the CDR3 is TGTGCTAGTGGTTTCCGGGGGTTGACAGATACGCAGTATTTT.

The rearrangement uses TRBV30 and TRBJ2-1; 14 bases line up with TRBD2. The trim removed 5 bases at V and 6 bases at J, leaving 0 bases unmatched. CDR1 and CDR2 (germline): GTSNPN, SVGIG (reference sequence). The CDR3 length is 13 residues. The CDR3 sequence: CAWGLAGGNEQFF. The DNA for the CDR3 is TGTGCCTGGGGACTAGCGGGGGGCAATGAGCAGTTCTTC. Looking up the rest from reference TRBV30 and TRBJ2-1 gives the full variable domain: SQTIHQWPATLVQPVGSPLSLECTVEGTSNPNLYWYRQAAGRGLQLLFYSVGIGQISSEVPQNLSASRPQDRQFILSSKKLLLSDSGFYLCAWGLAGGNEQFFGPGTRLTVL.

The genes are TRBV4-1 and TRBJ2-4; D is uncertain. The CDR3 covers 13 residues. Per germline, CDR1 MGHRA and CDR2 YSYEKL. The germline V and J ends were trimmed by 1 base and 10 bases, with 11 bases remaining between them. This CDR3 is CASSQAVGGIQYF. CDR3 DNA sequence: TGCGCCAGCAGCCAAGCGGTCGGCGGAATTCAGTACTTC.

CDR3 amino acids: CASSRGTEAFF. CDR3 sequence (DNA): TGTGCCAGCAGTCGGGGCACTGAAGCTTTCTTT. V usage is TRBV6-1 and J usage is TRBJ1-1; no clear D. CDR1 and CDR2 (germline): MNHNS, SASEGT. Trimming removed 5 bases at V and 4 bases at J, with 5 bases between. This CDR3 comprises 11 residues.

This sequence joins TRBV2 and TRBJ2-3; 7 bases line up with TRBD1. Trimming cost V 6 bases and J 3 bases; bases outside gene matches: 3. There are 13 residues in the CDR3. Germline V gene data show CDR1 as SNHLY and CDR2 as FYNNEI. The CDR3 sequence is CASRYRGTDTQYF. The CDR3, as DNA: TGTGCCAGCAGGTACAGGGGTACAGATACGCAGTATTTT.

The chain is built from TRBV6-5 and TRBJ1-4; D not certain. V lost 2 bases and J 8 bases, leaving 12 bases between the germline ends. CDR1 and CDR2 (germline): MNHEY, SVGAGI. This CDR3 is 14 amino acids long. The CDR3 spells CASSYRQSSEKLFF. The CDR3 DNA is TGTGCCAGCAGTTACAGGCAGTCCAGCGAAAAACTGTTTTTT.

The genes are TRBV30 and TRBJ2-5; D perhaps matches TRBD2 (5 bases). The length of the CDR3 is 13 residues. Looked up from germline, CDR1 is GTSNPN and CDR2 is SVGIG (reference sequence). Deletions cut 4 bases from V and 5 bases from J, with 14 bases between. The CDR3 coding sequence is TGTGCCTGGAACCCCGGGGTTTTGGAGACCCAGTACTTC. This encodes CAWNPGVLETQYF.

The CDR3 spells CASAPEPGNEKLFF. CDR3 nucleotides: TGCGCCAGCGCACCGGAACCGGGTAATGAAAAACTGTTTTTT. The J gene is TRBJ1-4, the V gene TRBV5-1; D unresolved. V gave up 7 bases and J gave up 4 bases, with 14 bases separating them. Germline loops: CDR1 SGHRS, CDR2 YFSETQ. CDR3 length: 14 residues.

This clone was recorded once. The V and J genes are TRBV5-1 and TRBJ1-2; D might be TRBD1 (6 bases). CDR3 length: 15 residues. The germline V gene has CDR1 SGHRS and CDR2 YFSETQ. With 0 bases removed from V and 2 bases from J, the gap between germline ends came to 11 bases. CDR3 sequence (DNA): TGCGCCAGCAGCTTGGAGGCAGGACAGAACTATGGCTACACCTTC. Its protein product is CASSLEAGQNYGYTF.

The chain carries TRBV5-1 and TRBJ2-7; 16 bases match TRBD2. V shed 0 bases, J shed 0 bases, and the junction held 3 bases outside the gene matches. This CDR3 is 18 amino acids long. The V gene's germline CDR1 is SGHRS and CDR2 YFSETQ. The CDR3 DNA follows: TGCGCCAGCAGCTTGGCCGGGACTAGCGGGGGGGCCTCCTACGAGCAGTACTTC. The encoded protein is CASSLAGTSGGASYEQYF.

The chain employs TRBV10-1 and TRBJ2-3, with TRBD2 as a possible D gene (5 bases). This CDR3 has 13 amino acids. Germline assignment: CDR1 WNHNN and CDR2 SYGVQD (reference sequence). Trimming took off 4 bases at V and 4 bases at J, with 9 bases between the two ends. CDR3 amino acids: CASSGGGSDTQYF. The CDR3 DNA is TGCGCCAGCAGTGGAGGAGGATCAGATACGCAGTATTTT.

This clone was detected only once. The genes are TRBV21-1 and TRBJ2-7. TRBV21-1 is flagged as a pseudogene. The CDR3 contains 15 residues. The chain's CDR3 is CASRRREPWSYEQYF. In DNA form, the CDR3 reads TGTGCCAGCAGGCGCAGGGAGCCTTGGTCCTACGAGCAGTACTTC.